The present T cell receptor (beta chain) was sequenced within a study of CD8+CD57+ T cells in acquired aplastic anemia. This CDR3 has 17 residues. The V and J ends lost 0 bases and 4 bases respectively, with 16 bases between them. The germline CDR1 and CDR2 sequences are SGHTA and FQGNSA. Profiles of TCR beta VDJ and CDR3 were generated from a genomic DNA template. TCRdb independently ran MiXCR on the reads; one entry per CDR3 protein. The sample lists hundreds of thousands of distinct CDR3 sequences; about two thirds were seen once. The TCR was taken from a human donor in good health, serving as a control. The V gene is TRBV7-2, the J gene TRBJ2-1; D is possibly TRBD1 or TRBD2 (5 bases each). Sequencing was done on a sample of sorted CD4+, CD8+, or CD8+CD57+ T cells (not recorded which) from PBMCs. The CDR3 region is CASSLAGVSVRYNEQFF. For the CDR3, the DNA is TGTGCCAGCAGCTTAGCGGGGGTTAGCGTTCGTTACAATGAGCAGTTCTTC.